These 26 T cell receptor beta chains share one sample of origin, sequenced in a study of cytomegalovirus exposure and HLA in healthy donors. The PCR contained 60 Vbeta and 13 Jbeta primers. Sequencing was performed with immunoSEQ multiplex PCR; in TCRdb, only in-frame clones are kept and a portion is missing. This table holds roughly 200,000 clones, 79% found once. The source material was PBMCs. These receptors came from a girl aged 5-17 years in good health and CMV-seropositive.

Only a few counts were recorded for this clone. The chain recombines TRBV5-4 with TRBJ1-6, with 7 nucleotides matching TRBD1. The trim removed 0 bases at V and 6 bases at J, leaving 3 bases unmatched. The V gene's germline CDR1 is SGHNT and CDR2 YYREEE (reference sequence). CDR3 length equals 15 residues. The CDR3 is CASSLEGAINSPLHF. CDR3 sequence (DNA): TGTGCCAGCAGCTTGGAGGGGGCAATTAATTCACCCCTCCACTTT.

This chain links TRBV2 with TRBJ2-7; 7 nucleotides match TRBD1. Germline V gives CDR1 SNHLY, CDR2 FYNNEI. Unmatched junction bases numbered 6, after V lost 6 bases and J lost 4 bases. This CDR3 is 13 amino acids long. As DNA, the CDR3 is TGTGCCAGCAGCCGGGACAGCGGATACGAGCAGTACTTC. This sequence encodes CASSRDSGYEQYF.

J is TRBJ2-5 and V is TRBV4-1, with TRBD1 matching 7 bases. Germline assignment: CDR1 MGHRA and CDR2 YSYEKL. The CDR3 length is 16 residues. J gave up 2 bases and V 0 bases, and 6 bases lay outside the gene matches. The CDR3 nucleotides are TGCGCCAGCAGCCAAGAGGGGACAGATATACAAGAGACCCAGTACTTC. It specifies CASSQEGTDIQETQYF.

V is TRBV6-1 and J is TRBJ1-2, with 12 bases identical to TRBD1. CDR3 size: 16 residues. The J segment lost 7 bases and the V segment lost 4 bases, leaving 10 bases of the junction unmatched. Germline CDR1 is MNHNS and CDR2 is SASEGT. The CDR3 spells CASSGGTGGGIGGYTF. In nucleotides, the CDR3 is TGTGCCAGCAGTGGGGGGACAGGGGGCGGTATAGGTGGCTACACCTTC.

The chain is built from TRBV25-1 and TRBJ2-3; no reliable D call. Trimming shortened V by 6 bases and J by 6 bases, and 13 bases separated the two germline ends. Germline CDR1 and CDR2: MGHDK and SYGVNS. The CDR3 contains 13 residues. The CDR3 reads CASRTNSHDTQYF. The DNA of the CDR3 is TGTGCCAGCAGGACAAACAGCCATGATACGCAGTATTTT.

This clone was recorded once. This chain uses TRBV7-2 with TRBJ2-3, with 8 bases matching TRBD1. The CDR3 contains 15 residues. After removal of 5 bases from V and 2 bases from J, the junction contained 6 bases not matched to a gene. CDR1 and CDR2 from the germline V gene are SGHTA and FQGNSA. The CDR3 reads CASSPRTGITDTQYF. The CDR3, as DNA: TGTGCCAGCAGCCCCCGGACAGGGATCACAGATACGCAGTATTTT. The full variable domain, with the rest looked up from reference TRBV7-2 and TRBJ2-3, is GAGVSQSPSNKVTEKGKDVELRCDPISGHTALYWYRQSLGQGLEFLIYFQGNSAPDKSGLPSDRFSAERTGGSVSTLTIQRTQQEDSAVYLCASSPRTGITDTQYFGPGTRLTVL.

The V call is TRBV2, the J call TRBJ2-7; D unclear. There are 12 residues in the CDR3. The germline V and J ends were trimmed by 7 bases and 0 bases, with 7 bases remaining between them. The germline V gene has CDR1 SNHLY and CDR2 FYNNEI. CDR3 region: CASTGASYEQYF. CDR3 sequence (DNA): TGTGCCAGCACAGGTGCCTCCTACGAGCAGTACTTC.

This clone was seen a few times. The CDR3 DNA sequence: TGTGCCAGCAGCTTAAAGGAGGGGTACTACGAGCAGTACTTC. Its protein is CASSLKEGYYEQYF. The rearrangement joins TRBV7-6 to TRBJ2-7, with D maybe TRBD2 (6 bases). Germline V lookup: CDR1 SGHVS, CDR2 FNYEAQ. Trimming took 2 bases from V and 3 from J, leaving 11 bases between them. This CDR3 has 14 amino acids.

The genes are TRBV7-9 and TRBJ1-2; possible D gene TRBD1, 5 bases. Germline V gives CDR1 SEHNR, CDR2 FQNEAQ (reference sequence). The V gene lost 5 bases and the J gene lost 3 bases, with 13 bases spanning the gap. The CDR3 is 14 amino acids. The CDR3 protein is CASSQDTFDYGYTF. DNA for the CDR3: TGTGCCAGCAGCCAGGACACCTTTGACTATGGCTACACCTTC.

The chain joins TRBV6-5 to TRBJ2-1; 9 bases fit TRBD2. After removal of 7 bases from V and 4 bases from J, the junction contained 5 bases not matched to a gene. The V gene's germline CDR1 is MNHEY and CDR2 SVGAGI. The CDR3 runs to 14 residues. In nucleotides, the CDR3 is TGTGCCAGCAACGCGGGGGGGCCGTACAATGAGCAGTTCTTC. Residues: CASNAGGPYNEQFF.

V is TRBV29-1 and J is TRBJ2-5, with 8 bases that match TRBD1. V trimming: 8 bases; J trimming: 5 bases; junction bases outside the gene matches: 10. The CDR3 is 13 amino acids. The germline V gene has CDR1 SQVTM and CDR2 ANQGSEA. This chain's CDR3 is CSFRQGNLETQYF. CDR3 nucleotide sequence: TGCAGCTTTCGACAGGGGAATTTGGAGACCCAGTACTTC.

The chain couples TRBV7-9 to TRBJ1-2, with D possibly matching TRBD1 (5 bases). Germline CDR1 and CDR2: SEHNR and FQNEAQ (reference sequence). The CDR3 runs 15 residues. With 0 bases removed from V and 1 base from J, the gap between germline ends came to 9 bases. This CDR3 is CASSLAGLHNYGYTF. The CDR3 DNA reads as TGTGCCAGCAGCTTAGCGGGACTCCATAACTATGGCTACACCTTC. The full variable domain, in which reference TRBV7-9 and TRBJ1-2 provide the parts outside the CDR3, is DTGVSQNPRHKITKRGQNVTFRCDPISEHNRLYWYRQTLGQGPEFLTYFQNEAQLEKSRLLSDRFSAERPKGSFSTLEIQRTEQGDSAMYLCASSLAGLHNYGYTFGSGTRLTVV.

In this sample, this clone turned up once. The chain recombines TRBV7-2 with TRBJ1-3, with D hard to call. The CDR3 runs 16 residues. V was clipped by 5 bases and J by 4 bases, with 18 bases between them. CDR1 and CDR2 from the germline V gene are SGHTA and FQGNSA. CDR3 loop: CASSRTYSVGGNTIYF. The CDR3 coding sequence is TGTGCCAGCAGCCGAACATACAGTGTGGGCGGAAACACCATATATTTT.

The chain recombines TRBV11-1 with TRBJ1-4; TRBD1 matches 10 bases. The V gene's germline CDR1 is SGHAT and CDR2 FQDESV (reference sequence). The CDR3 is 13 residues long. The V and J ends lost 6 bases and 5 bases, in that order; junction bases with no gene match: 0. The CDR3 here is CASRTGGNEKLFF. CDR3 bases: TGTGCCAGCAGGACAGGGGGCAATGAAAAACTGTTTTTT. Full variable domain (missing parts from reference TRBV11-1 and TRBJ1-4): EAEVAQSPRYKITEKSQAVAFWCDPISGHATLYWYRQILGQGPELLVQFQDESVVDDSQLPKDRFSAERLKGVDSTLKIQPAELGDSAMYLCASRTGGNEKLFFGSGTQLSVL.

The V call is TRBV10-3, the J call TRBJ2-6; 11 bases are shared with TRBD1. V lost 6 bases, J lost 4 bases, and 8 bases stayed unmatched. There are 17 residues in the CDR3. CDR1 and CDR2 (germline): ENHRY, SYGVKD. CDR3 in amino acids: CAIRQGQGAEGANVLTF. CDR3 DNA: TGTGCCATCAGGCAAGGACAGGGGGCAGAAGGGGCCAACGTCCTGACTTTC.

In this sample, this clone turned up once. The rearrangement uses TRBV4-3 and TRBJ2-6; D might be TRBD2 (6 bases). V lost 3 bases to trimming and J lost 1 base, with 7 bases between them. Germline V gene sequence: CDR1 LGHNA, CDR2 YSLEER. This CDR3 contains 15 residues. The CDR3 nucleotides read TGCGCCAGCAGCCATGGGGGGTCTGGGGCCAACGTCCTGACTTTC. It encodes CASSHGGSGANVLTF.

V usage is TRBV21-1 and J usage is TRBJ2-5; the listed D gene, TRBD2, was not tested against the DNA. TRBV21-1 is tagged as a pseudogene. The CDR3 loop spans 13 amino acids. CDR3 in DNA: TGTGCCAGCAGCCCCGGGAATTCGGAGACCCAGTACTTC. Its translation: CASSPGNSETQYF.

This sequence joins TRBV6-1 and TRBJ2-3; TRBD2 aligns across 8 bases. V was clipped by 3 bases and J by 2 bases; unmatched bases: 10. The CDR3 extends over 17 amino acids. The V gene's germline CDR1 is MNHNS and CDR2 SASEGT. The DNA of the CDR3 is TGTGCCAGCAGTGAGTGGATAGCGGGGTTACTCACAGATACGCAGTATTTT. Protein: CASSEWIAGLLTDTQYF.

The V call is TRBV15, the J call TRBJ2-7; a possible D gene is TRBD1 (7 bases). CDR3 length equals 15 residues. The V gene lost 5 bases and the J gene lost 3 bases, with 17 bases spanning the gap. The V gene's germline CDR1 is LNHNV and CDR2 YYDKDF (reference sequence). The CDR3 nucleotides are TGTGCCACCAGCGCGGAGGGGACAGACCTCTACGAGCAGTACTTC. It is translated as CATSAEGTDLYEQYF.

Comment on this clone: This sample also contains other DNA sequences that code for the same CDR3. The chain uses TRBV5-1 and TRBJ1-4; 7 bases line up with TRBD1. The length of the CDR3 is 14 residues. With V trimmed by 4 bases and J by 4 bases, 4 bases remained unmatched. CDR1 and CDR2 from the germline V gene are SGHRS and YFSETQ. CDR3 region: CASSPGQSNEKLFF. The CDR3 region has the DNA TGCGCCAGCAGCCCGGGACAGAGTAATGAAAAACTGTTTTTT. The variable domain in full, with the rest retrieved from reference TRBV5-1 and TRBJ1-4, is KAGVTQTPRYLIKTRGQQVTLSCSPISGHRSVSWYQQTPGQGLQFLFEYFSETQRNKGNFPGRFSGRQFSNSRSEMNVSTLELGDSALYLCASSPGQSNEKLFFGSGTQLSVL.

Comment on this clone: Other DNA sequences in the same sample also yield this CDR3. The chain has TRBV19 and TRBJ2-7, with 8 bases aligning to TRBD2. The CDR3 has 13 amino acids. Unmatched junction bases numbered 6, after V lost 4 bases and J lost 7 bases. Germline CDR1 is LNHDA and CDR2 is SQIVND (reference sequence). The chain's CDR3 is CASSTGTSGEQYF. For the CDR3, the DNA is TGTGCCAGTAGTACCGGGACTAGTGGGGAGCAGTACTTC.

This chain links TRBV4-3 with TRBJ1-2; no definite D call. The CDR3 length is 12 residues. The germline CDR1 and CDR2 sequences are LGHNA and YSLEER. The V end lost 6 bases, the J end lost 0 bases, and 5 bases lay between the germline ends. The CDR3 sequence is CASSRSNYGYTF. For the CDR3, the DNA is TGCGCCAGCAGTCGTTCTAACTATGGCTACACCTTC.

The chain joins TRBV19 to TRBJ2-1; 9 bases are a match to TRBD2. In germline, CDR1 is LNHDA, CDR2 SQIVND (reference sequence). Germline trimming cut 3 bases from V and 5 bases from J; bases unmatched to any gene: 5. This CDR3 comprises 15 residues. CDR3 region: CASSILAGPNNEQFF. The CDR3 DNA reads TGTGCCAGTAGTATCCTAGCGGGGCCAAACAATGAGCAGTTCTTC.

The chain joins TRBV9 to TRBJ2-3, with TRBD1 identical over 10 bases. After removal of 3 bases from V and 4 bases from J, the junction contained 2 bases not matched to a gene. The CDR3 consists of 14 residues. Germline V gene sequence: CDR1 SGDLS, CDR2 YYNGEE. CDR3 protein: CASSGGQGADTQYF. The CDR3 DNA follows: TGTGCCAGCAGCGGCGGACAGGGGGCAGATACGCAGTATTTT.

The chain is built from TRBV21-1 and TRBJ2-5; TRBD1 is the table's D call and was not checked against the DNA. TRBV21-1 is a pseudogene segment. The CDR3 is 18 amino acids. CDR3 region: CASSKGDDPGQGMETQYF. DNA of the CDR3: TGTGCCAGCAGCAAAGGCGACGATCCGGGACAGGGTATGGAGACCCAGTACTTC.

The chain recombines TRBV5-4 with TRBJ2-5; 9 positions match TRBD2. Germline CDR1 and CDR2: SGHNT and YYREEE (reference sequence). The CDR3 totals 14 residues. V lost 4 bases and J lost 5; bases outside the gene matches: 6. The CDR3 loop is CASSTAGGSETQYF. Written as DNA, the CDR3 is TGTGCCAGCAGCACAGCGGGGGGATCTGAGACCCAGTACTTC.